These 2 T cell receptor beta chains were all obtained from the same sample, sequenced in a study of T cells in Graves' hyperthyroidism and ophthalmopathy. Regions amplified from RNA transcripts were the TCR beta CDR3 regions. Researchers ran a first-round RT-PCR on the TCR CDR3 using the HTBI primer set. TCRdb itself ran the multiplex PCR reads through MiXCR, one entry per CDR3 protein. This table holds roughly 530,000 distinct CDR3 sequences, approximately 17% found once. The sequenced sample consisted of blood. Receptor source: a woman under 30 with Graves' ophthalmopathy.

This clonotype has ten or more counts. The CDR3 spells CASSQEGSSTDTQYF. The CDR3 DNA is TGTGCCAGCAGCCAAGAGGGGTCTAGCACAGATACGCAGTATTTT. This chain connects TRBV14 to TRBJ2-3; D is undetermined. Trimming removed 0 bases from V and 0 bases from J, with 7 bases in between. The germline V gene encodes CDR1 SGHDN and CDR2 FVKESK. The CDR3 has 15 residues.

This clonotype was found a few times. V usage is TRBV5-5 and J usage is TRBJ2-7; 8 bases line up with TRBD1. Germline assignment: CDR1 SGHKS and CDR2 YYEKEE (reference sequence). Losses at the gene ends were 2 bases for V and 2 bases for J; bases not matched to a gene: 6. The CDR3 is 15 amino acids. CDR3 protein: CASSFSQGDPYEQYF. Written as DNA, the CDR3 is TGTGCCAGCAGCTTTTCACAGGGGGACCCCTACGAGCAGTACTTC. The full variable domain, with the rest looked up from reference TRBV5-5 and TRBJ2-7, is DAGVTQSPTHLIKTRGQQVTLRCSPISGHKSVSWYQQVLGQGPQFIFQYYEKEERGRGNFPDRFSARQFPNYSSELNVNALLLGDSALYLCASSFSQGDPYEQYFGPGTRLTVT.